The text below deals with one T cell receptor beta chain. Its antigen is as yet unknown. Sequenced by immunoSEQ multiplex PCR; TCRdb stores in-frame clones only, minus some. The data hold about 2.4 million clones, with under 95% observed a single time. The donors, healthy adults who were HIV-negative, had experienced no recent acute infections or vaccinations. These data belong to a study of shared clonotypes between healthy human individuals. Study results and caveats: Larger richness was generally estimated for naive than memory subsets.

The sequenced material came from naive CD4+ T cells from PBMCs. The subset: CD45RA+ positively selected. This receptor was taken from a man younger than 35 in good health. Some clones in this sample may be carry-over from other donors' samples.

The CDR3 loop is CASCYRSLGYGYTF. CDR3 nucleotides: TGTGCCAGCTGCTACAGGTCCTTGGGCTATGGCTACACCTTC. The chain carries TRBV5-8 and TRBJ1-2; weak D call: TRBD1 (5 bases). The CDR3 is 14 residues long. Looked up from germline, CDR1 is SGHTS and CDR2 is YDEGEE. The ends were cut back, 7 bases at V and 4 bases at J, with 17 bases in the middle.